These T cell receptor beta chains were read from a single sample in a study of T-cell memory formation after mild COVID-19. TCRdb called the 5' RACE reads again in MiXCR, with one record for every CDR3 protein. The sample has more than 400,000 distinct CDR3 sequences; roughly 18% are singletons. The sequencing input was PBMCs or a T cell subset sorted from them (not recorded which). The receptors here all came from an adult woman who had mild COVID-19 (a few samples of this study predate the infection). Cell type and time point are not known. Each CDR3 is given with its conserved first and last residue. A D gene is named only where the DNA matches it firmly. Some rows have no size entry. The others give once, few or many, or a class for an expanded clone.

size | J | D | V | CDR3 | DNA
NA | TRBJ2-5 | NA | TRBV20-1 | CSARGLDETQYF | TGCAGTGCTAGAGGGCTAGATGAGACCCAGTACTTC
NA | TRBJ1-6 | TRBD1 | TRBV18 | CASSPDRAGSPLHF | TGTGCCAGCTCACCGGACAGGGCCGGCTCACCCCTCCACTTT
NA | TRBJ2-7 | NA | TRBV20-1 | CSARVGVEQYF | TGCAGTGCTAGAGTTGGGGTCGAGCAGTACTTC
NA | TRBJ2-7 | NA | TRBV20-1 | CSARNRTAPRYEQYF | TGCAGTGCTAGGAATAGGACCGCTCCACGCTACGAGCAGTACTTC
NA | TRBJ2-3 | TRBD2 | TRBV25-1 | CASSAAGGPSDTQYF | TGTGCCAGCAGTGCAGCGGGAGGGCCTTCAGATACGCAGTATTTT
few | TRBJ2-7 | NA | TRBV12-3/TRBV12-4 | CASSLELRIYEQYF | TGTGCCAGCAGTTTAGAACTACGCATCTACGAGCAGTACTTC
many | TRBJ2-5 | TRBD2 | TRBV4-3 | CASSQDQTSGRMGTQYF | TGCGCCAGCAGCCAAGATCAAACTAGCGGGAGAATGGGGACCCAGTACTTC
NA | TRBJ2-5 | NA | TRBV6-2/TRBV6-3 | CASRKLGDTQETQYF | TGTGCCAGCCGCAAGTTGGGGGACACACAAGAGACCCAGTACTTC
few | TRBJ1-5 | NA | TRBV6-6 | CASSYWGRSNQPQHF | TGTGCCAGCAGTTACTGGGGGCGAAGCAATCAGCCCCAGCATTTT
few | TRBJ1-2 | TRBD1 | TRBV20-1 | CSARRDRNYGYTF | TGCAGTGCTAGAAGGGACAGGAACTATGGCTACACCTTC
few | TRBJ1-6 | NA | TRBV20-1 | CSARDMGRSSYNSPLHF | TGCAGTGCTAGAGATATGGGGAGGAGCTCCTATAATTCACCCCTCCACTTT
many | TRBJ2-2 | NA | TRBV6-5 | CASKADPGGMFF | TGTGCCAGCAAGGCAGACCCCGGGGGAATGTTTTTT
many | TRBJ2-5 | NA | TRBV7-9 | CASSLDRVETQYF | TGTGCCAGCAGCTTAGACCGGGTTGAGACCCAGTACTTC
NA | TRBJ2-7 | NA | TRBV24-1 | CATSAGPDTYEQYF | TGTGCCACCAGTGCCGGGCCTGACACCTACGAGCAGTACTTC
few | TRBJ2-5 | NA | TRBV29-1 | CSVEGYGWKYF | TGCAGCGTTGAAGGTTACGGGTGGAAGTACTTC
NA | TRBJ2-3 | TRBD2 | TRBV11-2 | CASSSLETSGTWGTDTQYF | TGTGCCAGCAGTAGTTTAGAGACTAGCGGGACCTGGGGCACAGATACGCAGTATTTT
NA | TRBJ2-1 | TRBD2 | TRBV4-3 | CASSQERSGRTQFF | TGCGCCAGCAGCCAAGAAAGAAGCGGGAGGACCCAGTTCTTC
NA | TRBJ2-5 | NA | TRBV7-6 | CASSLVILETQYF | TGTGCCAGCAGCTTAGTTATTCTGGAGACCCAGTACTTC
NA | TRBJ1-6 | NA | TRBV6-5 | CASSYTPGPRLPPDSPLHF | TGTGCCAGCAGTTACACCCCGGGACCGAGACTTCCTCCCGATTCACCCCTCCACTTT
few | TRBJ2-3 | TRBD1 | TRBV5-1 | CASSRGTGVSTDTQYF | TGCGCCAGCAGCCGAGGGACAGGAGTTAGCACAGATACGCAGTATTTT
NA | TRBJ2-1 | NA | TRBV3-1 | CASSRAGSARSEQFF | TGTGCCAGCAGCCGGGCAGGTAGCGCCCGGAGTGAGCAGTTCTTC
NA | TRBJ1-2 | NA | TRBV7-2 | CASSSRQANYGYTF | TGTGCCAGCAGCTCCCGACAGGCCAACTATGGCTACACCTTC
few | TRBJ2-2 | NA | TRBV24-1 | CAIEASAGELFF | TGTGCCATTGAGGCTAGTGCCGGGGAGCTGTTTTTT
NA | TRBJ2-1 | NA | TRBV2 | CASRGFYEQFF | TGTGCCAGCAGGGGGTTCTATGAGCAGTTCTTC
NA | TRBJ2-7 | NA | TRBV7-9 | CASSFRETYEQYF | TGTGCCAGCAGCTTCCGGGAAACCTACGAGCAGTACTTC
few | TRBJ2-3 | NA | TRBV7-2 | CASSRRDLNAQYF | TGTGCCAGCAGCCGTCGGGACTTAAATGCGCAGTATTTT
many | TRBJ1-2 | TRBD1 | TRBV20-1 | CSASGTDYGYTF | TGCAGTGCAAGCGGGACAGACTATGGCTACACCTTC
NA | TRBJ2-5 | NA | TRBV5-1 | CASSLFGGRQETQYF | TGCGCCAGCAGCTTGTTTGGGGGGAGGCAAGAGACCCAGTACTTC
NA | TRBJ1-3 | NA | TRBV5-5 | CASSFAGSGNTIYF | TGTGCCAGCAGCTTTGCAGGTTCTGGAAACACCATATATTTT
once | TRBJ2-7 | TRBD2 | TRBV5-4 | CASSQGLAGVEQYF | TGTGCCAGCAGCCAGGGACTAGCGGGAGTCGAGCAGTACTTC
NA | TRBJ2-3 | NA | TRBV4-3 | CASSQEFQSDTQYF | TGCGCCAGCAGCCAAGAGTTCCAATCAGATACGCAGTATTTT
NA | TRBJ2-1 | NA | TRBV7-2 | CASSPGGTHNEQFF | TGTGCCAGCAGCCCCGGGGGAACCCACAATGAGCAGTTCTTC
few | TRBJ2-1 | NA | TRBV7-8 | CASSSRGPEQFF | TGTGCCAGCAGCTCGCGGGGGCCCGAGCAGTTCTTC
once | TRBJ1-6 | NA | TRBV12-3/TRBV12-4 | CASSLWGQTLHF | TGTGCCAGCAGTTTATGGGGGCAGACCCTCCACTTT
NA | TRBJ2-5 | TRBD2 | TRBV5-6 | CASSLGLADVPGQETQYF | TGTGCCAGCAGCCTAGGACTAGCGGACGTACCTGGCCAAGAGACCCAGTACTTC
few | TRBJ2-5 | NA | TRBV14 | CASSLRAGQETQYF | TGTGCCAGCAGCCTGCGAGCCGGCCAAGAGACCCAGTACTTC
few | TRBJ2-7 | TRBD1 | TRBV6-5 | CASRPPAGFAGGQYF | TGTGCCAGCAGACCCCCGGCCGGGTTTGCAGGGGGGCAGTACTTC
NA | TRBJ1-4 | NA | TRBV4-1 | CASSQGGSNEKLFF | TGCGCCAGCAGCCAAGGGGGCTCGAATGAAAAACTGTTTTTT
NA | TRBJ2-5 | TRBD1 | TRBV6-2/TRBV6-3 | CASSYSPSTGGWETQYF | TGTGCCAGCAGTTACTCCCCTTCGACAGGGGGCTGGGAGACCCAGTACTTC
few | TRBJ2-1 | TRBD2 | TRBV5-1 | CASSQLAGGSNEQFF | TGCGCCAGCAGTCAACTAGCGGGAGGGAGCAATGAGCAGTTCTTC
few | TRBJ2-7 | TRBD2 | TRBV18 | CASSPSGGVSYEQYF | TGTGCCAGCTCACCAAGCGGGGGGGTCTCCTACGAGCAGTACTTC
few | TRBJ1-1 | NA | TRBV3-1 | CASSQVDRARAFF | TGTGCCAGCAGCCAAGTTGATAGGGCAAGGGCTTTCTTT
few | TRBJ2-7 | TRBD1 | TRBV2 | CASSEGQFAYEQYF | TGTGCCAGCAGTGAGGGACAGTTTGCCTACGAGCAGTACTTC
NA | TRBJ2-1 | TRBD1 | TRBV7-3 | CASSDRDRVINEQFF | TGTGCCAGCAGCGACCGGGACAGGGTTATCAATGAGCAGTTCTTC
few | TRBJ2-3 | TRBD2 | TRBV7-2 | CASARGLAITDTQYF | TGTGCCAGCGCGCGCGGACTAGCGATCACAGATACGCAGTATTTT
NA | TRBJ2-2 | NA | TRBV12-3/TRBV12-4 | CASSPLLRQGTGELFF | TGTGCCAGCAGTCCATTATTGAGGCAGGGAACCGGGGAGCTGTTTTTT
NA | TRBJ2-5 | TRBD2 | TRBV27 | CASSFLAGSQETQYF | TGTGCCAGCAGTTTTCTAGCGGGATCTCAAGAGACCCAGTACTTC
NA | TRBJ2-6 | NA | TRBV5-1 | CATTPGSGANVLTF | TGCGCCACCACGCCTGGCTCTGGGGCCAACGTCCTGACTTTC
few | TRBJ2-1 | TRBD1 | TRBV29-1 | CSVMTGSSYNEQFF | TGCAGCGTAATGACAGGGAGCTCCTACAATGAGCAGTTCTTC
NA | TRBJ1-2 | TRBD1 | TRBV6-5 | CASSYSGGQGRYTF | TGTGCCAGCAGTTACTCCGGGGGACAGGGTCGCTACACCTTC